The 18 T cell receptor beta chains below come from one sample, sequenced in a study of OX40 agonist ivuxolimab in advanced cancers. Some clones are missing from TCRdb's copy, which holds only in-frame ones; the method was immunoSEQ multiplex PCR. The sample yields 65,000 or so clones, about nine tenths seen once. The sequences come from CD4+ or CD8+ T cells sorted from blood, collected in a trial of the OX40 agonist ivuxolimab. Receptors were obtained from an adult with an advanced solid tumor such as melanoma, head and neck, liver or kidney cancer.

J is TRBJ2-7 and V is TRBV28; no firm D call. V shed 5 bases and J shed 2 bases, with 7 bases lying between them. CDR1 is MDHEN and CDR2 is SYDVKM in the germline V gene. The CDR3 loop spans 12 amino acids. The CDR3 loop reads CASSAATYEQYF. Written as DNA, the CDR3 is TGTGCCAGCAGTGCCGCCACCTACGAGCAGTACTTC.

The chain couples TRBV2 to TRBJ1-1, with a weak D call TRBD1 (6 bases). There are 14 residues in the CDR3. The V end lost 4 bases, the J end lost 4 bases, and 13 bases lay between the germline ends. The germline V gene has CDR1 SNHLY and CDR2 FYNNEI. This chain's CDR3 is CASSAQGLATEAFF. The CDR3 DNA is TGTGCCAGCAGTGCTCAGGGGTTGGCCACTGAAGCTTTCTTT.

This rearrangement joins TRBV2 to TRBJ2-7; D is possibly TRBD1 (6 bases). V lost 4 bases and J 5 bases, leaving 15 bases between the germline ends. The CDR3 length is 14 residues. Germline V lookup: CDR1 SNHLY, CDR2 FYNNEI. CDR3 in amino acids: CASSAQGSQDEQYF. For the CDR3, the DNA is TGTGCCAGCAGTGCCCAGGGGAGTCAAGACGAGCAGTACTTC.

The V gene is TRBV9, the J gene TRBJ2-7, with TRBD2 matching over 8 bases. Per germline, CDR1 SGDLS and CDR2 YYNGEE. The trim removed 0 bases at V and 2 bases at J, leaving 13 bases unmatched. The CDR3 is 18 amino acids. The CDR3 sequence is CASSVAPPERGYTYEQYF. CDR3 in DNA: TGTGCCAGCAGCGTAGCCCCCCCCGAGCGGGGGTATACCTACGAGCAGTACTTC. The complete variable domain, with remaining parts taken from reference TRBV9 and TRBJ2-7, reads DSGVTQTPKHLITATGQRVTLRCSPRSGDLSVYWYQQSLDQGLQFLIQYYNGEERAKGNILERFSAQQFPDLHSELNLSSLELGDSALYFCASSVAPPERGYTYEQYFGPGTRLTVT.

This clone has only one observation. V gene TRBV2 combines with J gene TRBJ1-1, with 10 positions matching TRBD1. This CDR3 region has 14 residues. CDR1 is SNHLY and CDR2 is FYNNEI in the germline V gene. Germline trimming cut 4 bases from V and 2 bases from J; bases unmatched to any gene: 1. The CDR3: CASSGQGANTEAFF. The CDR3 region has the DNA TGTGCCAGCAGTGGACAGGGGGCAAACACTGAAGCTTTCTTT. The full variable domain, its missing parts supplied by reference TRBV2 and TRBJ1-1, is EPEVTQTPSHQVTQMGQEVILRCVPISNHLYFYWYRQILGQKVEFLVSFYNNEISEKSEIFDDQFSVERPDGSNFTLKIRSTKLEDSAMYFCASSGQGANTEAFFGQGTRLTVV.

This chain joins TRBV4-2 and TRBJ1-2; D gene ambiguous. V was pared by 1 base and J by 1 base, with 13 bases between. The CDR3 is made up of 16 amino acids. The germline V gene encodes CDR1 LGHNA and CDR2 YNFKEQ. Here the CDR3 reads CASSQAADGVNYGYTF. As DNA, the CDR3 is TGTGCCAGCAGCCAAGCCGCCGACGGAGTTAACTATGGCTACACCTTC.

The chain couples TRBV18 to TRBJ1-2, with unresolved D. Germline V gene sequence: CDR1 KGHSH, CDR2 LQKENI. The ends were cut back, 3 bases at V and 1 base at J, with 9 bases in the middle. The CDR3 consists of 14 residues. CDR3 region: CASSPGDFNYGYTF. The DNA for the CDR3 is TGTGCCAGCTCACCGGGAGATTTTAACTATGGCTACACCTTC.

There are a few counts of this clone. The chain is built from TRBV6-5 and TRBJ2-2; unclear D gene. Germline assignment: CDR1 MNHEY and CDR2 SVGAGI. CDR3 size: 14 residues. V was shortened by 0 bases and J by 5 bases, with 7 bases between the two germline ends. The CDR3 here is CASSYSRQTGELFF. The CDR3 DNA follows: TGTGCCAGCAGTTACTCGAGGCAGACCGGGGAGCTGTTTTTT.

V and J are TRBV28 and TRBJ2-7; 7 bases match TRBD1. Germline V gene data show CDR1 as MDHEN and CDR2 as SYDVKM. With 5 bases clipped from V and 4 bases from J, the junction kept 14 bases outside the gene matches. The CDR3 length is 16 residues. This CDR3 is CASSLPTGASGYEQYF. The CDR3 bases are TGTGCCAGCAGTCTACCCACAGGGGCCTCGGGGTACGAGCAGTACTTC.

The V gene is TRBV6-5, the J gene TRBJ2-1, with TRBD1 matching 8 bases. Trimming took 6 bases from V and 8 from J; bases not matched to a gene: 9. CDR3 size: 14 residues. Germline CDR1 is MNHEY and CDR2 is SVGAGI. This chain's CDR3 is CASSQPGQADEQFF. In DNA form, the CDR3 reads TGTGCCAGCAGCCAGCCGGGACAGGCCGATGAGCAGTTCTTC.

The chain joins TRBV28 to TRBJ1-5; TRBD1 is a possible D gene (6 bases). V lost 8 bases and J lost 0, with 14 bases in between. Germline CDR1 reads MDHEN; CDR2 reads SYDVKM. CDR3 size: 15 residues. Here the CDR3 DNA reads TGTGCCAGCGGCGGGGGGCCCTATAGCAATCAGCCCCAGCATTTT. It codes for CASGGGPYSNQPQHF.

CDR3 residues: CASSGGGGLATEQYF. Here the CDR3 DNA reads TGTGCCAGCAGTGGCGGGGGGGGACTAGCGACGGAGCAGTACTTC. The V and J genes are TRBV27 and TRBJ2-7; TRBD2 matches at 10 bases. J gave up 7 bases and V 5 bases, and 11 bases lay outside the gene matches. CDR3 size: 15 residues. Germline loops: CDR1 MNHEY, CDR2 SMNVEV (reference sequence).

This chain joins TRBV11-2 and TRBJ1-1; the match to TRBD1 covers 8 bases. From germline, CDR1 is SGHAT and CDR2 FQNNGV. The CDR3 spans 12 residues. V lost 5 bases to trimming and J lost 10 bases; unmatched junction nucleotides: 6. The CDR3 DNA is TGTGCCAGCAGCCAGGACAGGGTGACAGCTTTCTTT. It codes for CASSQDRVTAFF.

The rearrangement uses TRBV6-1 and TRBJ2-3; no clear D gene. Trimming removed 4 bases from V and 2 bases from J, with 10 bases in between. Per the germline V gene, CDR1 is MNHNS and CDR2 is SASEGT. The CDR3 length is 14 residues. The CDR3, as DNA: TGTGCCAGCAGTGTCCCCGGCCCCACAGATACGCAGTATTTT. Translating gives CASSVPGPTDTQYF.

The gene calls are TRBV5-1 and TRBJ1-6; possibly TRBD1 for D (5 bases). The ends were cut back, 1 base at V and 8 bases at J, with 13 bases in the middle. CDR3 size: 15 residues. Looked up from germline, CDR1 is SGHRS and CDR2 is YFSETQ. CDR3 amino acids: CASSLSGRVYSPLHF. The CDR3 DNA reads as TGCGCCAGCAGCTTGTCGGGCAGGGTTTATTCACCCCTCCACTTT.

This chain joins TRBV30 and TRBJ2-7; TRBD1 agrees at 7 bases. V was pared by 0 bases and J by 8 bases, with 7 bases of the junction left unmatched. CDR1 and CDR2 (germline): GTSNPN, SVGIG (reference sequence). The CDR3 loop spans 13 amino acids. CDR3 nucleotides: TGTGCCTGGAGTGTAACAGGGGAGCAGAAGCAGTACTTC. Its translation: CAWSVTGEQKQYF.

This chain uses TRBV30 with TRBJ1-1; the match to TRBD1 covers 7 bases. The J segment lost 0 bases and the V segment lost 5 bases, leaving 3 bases of the junction unmatched. Germline V gene lookup returns CDR1 GTSNPN and CDR2 SVGIG (reference sequence). This CDR3 spans 13 amino acids. The CDR3: CAWDRAMNTEAFF. The CDR3 nucleotides are TGTGCCTGGGACAGGGCGATGAACACTGAAGCTTTCTTT.

The chain joins TRBV28 to TRBJ1-3; D is ambiguous. V dropped 0 bases and J dropped 4 bases, with 7 bases sitting between them. The CDR3 is made up of 14 amino acids. In germline, CDR1 is MDHEN, CDR2 SYDVKM. The CDR3 protein is CASSLWEGGNTIYF. CDR3 nucleotides: TGTGCCAGCAGTTTATGGGAAGGGGGAAACACCATATATTTT.